Listed below are T cell receptor beta chains from one sample, sequenced in a study of post-analysis software for immune sequencing data. One entry per CDR3 protein, called by TCRdb with MiXCR from the PCR reads. This sample yields over 700,000 distinct CDR3 sequences, of which roughly 27% are seen a single time; around 0.6% belongs to the top ten. Sequences were obtained from blood. The receptors were sampled from a girl aged 5 to 17 with multiple sclerosis. The CDR3 runs from the conserved cysteine through the conserved F or W. The order of the fields is clone size, J gene, V gene, D gene, CDR3 DNA, CDR3 protein. A D gene is named only where the DNA matches it firmly. Size tells how often a clone was seen (once, few, many) or the class of an expanded clone, and some rows leave it out.

few	TRBJ1-2	TRBV5-1	TRBD1	TGCGCCAGCCGCAGGTGGGGACAGACTAACTATGGCTACACCTTC	CASRRWGQTNYGYTF
-	TRBJ2-4	TRBV6-1	-	TGTGCCAGCAGTGATTTCGACAACCCAGAGACCCGGTACTTC	CASSDFDNPETRYF
-	TRBJ2-5	TRBV15	-	TGTGCCACCAGCTTACGTTCCAGGGGAGTGGAGACCCAGTACTTC	CATSLRSRGVETQYF
-	TRBJ2-1	TRBV20-1	TRBD2	TGCAGTGCTGAGGGGACTAGCGGGACCTACAATGGGCAGTTCTTC	CSAEGTSGTYNGQFF
-	TRBJ1-1	TRBV7-9	-	TGTGCCAGCAGCGAGGGGGGTGGGACTGAAGCTTTCTTT	CASSEGGGTEAFF
-	TRBJ2-2	TRBV4-3	-	TGCGCCAGCAGCCAAGAACCAGGAGGCGGGGAGCTGTTTTTT	CASSQEPGGGELFF
-	TRBJ1-2	TRBV25-1	-	TGTGCCAGCAGTGAAGTTGGCCCCGCAGGGATAAGTGGCTACACCTTC	CASSEVGPAGISGYTF
few	TRBJ2-3	TRBV20-1	-	TGCAGTGCTAGTGGCCAAGCGCTGGGCACAGATACGCAGTATTTT	CSASGQALGTDTQYF
few	TRBJ2-1	TRBV4-3	TRBD2	TGCGCCAGCAGCCTCCAACGGGGGGGTCGCCAAGAGTTCTTC	CASSLQRGGRQEFF
few	TRBJ1-2	TRBV20-1	-	TGCAGTGCTAGAGTCACCCCGGGGGACTATGGCTACACCTTC	CSARVTPGDYGYTF
-	TRBJ2-5	TRBV27	TRBD2	TGTGCCAGCAGAGAGACGGGGGGAAAGTGGGAGCAGTACTTC	CASRETGGKWEQYF
few	TRBJ1-1	TRBV29-1	TRBD1	TGCAGCGTCCTGAGCGGACAGGGGTCTGAAGCTTTCTTT	CSVLSGQGSEAFF
few	TRBJ2-7	TRBV11-3	-	TGTGCCAGCAGCTTTTCCGGGGGTGTCAACGAGCAGTACTTC	CASSFSGGVNEQYF
few	TRBJ1-2	TRBV24-1	-	TGTGCCACCAGTGATTGGGCAGGCTATGGCTACACCTTC	CATSDWAGYGYTF
-	TRBJ2-1	TRBV20-1	TRBD2	TGCAGTGCTAGACCCAGCGGGGTACCGGTCCATGAGCAGTTCTTC	CSARPSGVPVHEQFF
once	TRBJ1-4	TRBV28	TRBD1	TGTGCCAGCGAACAGGGGTCGAGAGAAAAACTGTTTTTT	CASEQGSREKLFF
-	TRBJ2-3	TRBV24-1	TRBD1	TGTGCCACCAGTGACCCGGACAGGGGACGAGGTACGCAGTATTTT	CATSDPDRGRGTQYF
few	TRBJ2-5	TRBV14	-	TGTGCCAGCAGCCAAAACAGGGTAATCCAAGAGACCCAGTACTTC	CASSQNRVIQETQYF
few	TRBJ2-3	TRBV29-1	-	TGCAGCGCCGTACCAGGGGGGCCGGATACGCAGTATTTT	CSAVPGGPDTQYF
few	TRBJ1-2	TRBV29-1	-	TGCAGCGTTGAGTTACTTCCCTGGGGCCAAGGGGGCTACACCTTC	CSVELLPWGQGGYTF
few	TRBJ2-7	TRBV5-5	TRBD2	TGTGCCAGCAGCGAGACTAGCGGGAGGGTCTACGAGCAGTACTTC	CASSETSGRVYEQYF
few	TRBJ1-6	TRBV5-1	-	TGCGCCAGCAGCTTGCCGGGACGGAATTCTAATTCACCCCTCCACTTT	CASSLPGRNSNSPLHF
-	TRBJ2-1	TRBV2	-	TGTGCCAGCAGAGGCCCGACCCCTTACGATGAGCAGTTCTTC	CASRGPTPYDEQFF
-	TRBJ2-7	TRBV6-2/TRBV6-3	-	TGTGCCAGCACTCTACAGGAGGCCTACGAGCAGTACTTC	CASTLQEAYEQYF
-	TRBJ2-7	TRBV20-1	-	TGCAGTGGACGGTTGGGGGGACGCGAGCAGTACTTC	CSGRLGGREQYF
few	TRBJ1-6	TRBV20-1	TRBD1	TGCAGTGCTAGCGACAGGGTAGCCCTCCACTTT	CSASDRVALHF
few	TRBJ2-1	TRBV20-1	-	TGCAGTGCTAGCTCCTTGCGGGCGTACAATGAGCAGTTCTTC	CSASSLRAYNEQFF
-	TRBJ1-2	TRBV7-2	-	TGTGCCAGCAGCATCAGGGACTATGGCTACACCTTC	CASSIRDYGYTF
-	TRBJ2-7	TRBV20-1	-	TGCAGTGCTAGTGGTGGTTCCCCGGGTAGCCGCAGTGAGTACTTC	CSASGGSPGSRSEYF
many	TRBJ1-2	TRBV6-5	-	TGTGCCAGCAGTTACGGCAGGGCAGGCGGCTACACCTTC	CASSYGRAGGYTF
-	TRBJ1-2	TRBV29-1	-	TGCAGCGTCCGAACGCCTGGCTTGCATGGCTACACCTTC	CSVRTPGLHGYTF
few	TRBJ2-5	TRBV9	-	TGTGCCAGCAGTGTTTCGGGCCGGCCTAGAGGAGAGACCCAGTACTTC	CASSVSGRPRGETQYF
-	TRBJ2-1	TRBV4-3	-	TGCGCCAGCAACCAAGCCTCGATAGCCGTCACTGAGCAGTTCTTC	CASNQASIAVTEQFF
once	TRBJ2-1	TRBV2	-	TGTGCCAGCAGTGATGCGAGTTATCGGTACAATGGGCAGTTCTTC	CASSDASYRYNGQFF
-	TRBJ2-7	TRBV7-9	-	TGTGCCAGCAGCCAGCCAGGAGGTACCTACGAGCAGTACTTC	CASSQPGGTYEQYF
once	TRBJ1-2	TRBV2	-	TGTGCCAGCAGCTCTTCACCGACAGGCAAATCCACCTCTAAATATGGCTACACCTTC	CASSSSPTGKSTSKYGYTF
-	TRBJ2-1	TRBV4-1	-	TGCGCCAGCAGCCAAGCTTGGCCTTCATTTACCTACAATGAGCAGTTCTTC	CASSQAWPSFTYNEQFF
-	TRBJ2-1	TRBV2	TRBD2	TGTGCCAGCAGGAGGGGACTAGCGGGAGGGCACAATGAGCAGTTCTTC	CASRRGLAGGHNEQFF
-	TRBJ2-1	TRBV7-9	TRBD2	TGTGCCAGCAGCTTAGGAAGCGGGAGTGGGAATGAGCAGTTCTTC	CASSLGSGSGNEQFF
few	TRBJ2-5	TRBV12-5	-	TGTCCCCAAGGGGGGGGCTGGGAGACCCAGTACTTC	CPQGGGWETQYF
-	TRBJ2-7	TRBV6-1	TRBD2	TGTGCCAGCAGTGCCCAACGGCCGCAGCGGGAGAGGTCCTACGAGCAGTACTTC	CASSAQRPQRERSYEQYF
few	TRBJ2-4	TRBV5-1	TRBD1	TGCGCCAGCACCCCGACTGGACAGGGCACCAAAAACATTCAGTACTTC	CASTPTGQGTKNIQYF
-	TRBJ1-1	TRBV6-1	-	TGTGCCGCGGGGAACACTGAAGCTTTCTTT	CAAGNTEAFF
-	TRBJ2-1	TRBV4-3	-	TGCGCCAGCAGCCAAGTCCCCTCGGGATTTTACAATGAGCAGTTTTTC	CASSQVPSGFYNEQFF
-	TRBJ2-7	TRBV7-2	-	TGTGCCAGCAGCTTACGTCCAAGGGGCGACGAGCAGTACTTC	CASSLRPRGDEQYF
few	TRBJ2-3	TRBV5-5	TRBD2	TGTGCCAGCAGCTTGATAGCGGGGTCGGCAGATACGCAGTATTTT	CASSLIAGSADTQYF